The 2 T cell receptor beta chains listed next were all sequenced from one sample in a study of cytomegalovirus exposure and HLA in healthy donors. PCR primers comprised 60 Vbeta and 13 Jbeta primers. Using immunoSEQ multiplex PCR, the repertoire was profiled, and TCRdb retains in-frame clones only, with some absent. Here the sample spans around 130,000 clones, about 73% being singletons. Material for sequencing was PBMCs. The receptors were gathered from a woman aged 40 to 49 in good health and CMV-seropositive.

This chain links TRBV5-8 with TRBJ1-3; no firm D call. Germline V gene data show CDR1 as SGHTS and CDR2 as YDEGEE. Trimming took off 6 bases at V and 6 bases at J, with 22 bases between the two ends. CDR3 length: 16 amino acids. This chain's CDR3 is CASTNSYSPFSNTIYF. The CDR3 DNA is TGTGCCAGCACCAACTCGTATAGCCCCTTCTCAAACACCATATATTTT.

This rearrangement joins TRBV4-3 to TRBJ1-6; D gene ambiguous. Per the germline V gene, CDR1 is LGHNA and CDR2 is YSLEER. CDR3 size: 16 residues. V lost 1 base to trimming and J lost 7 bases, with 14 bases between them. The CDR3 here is CASSQGDSGGNSPLHF. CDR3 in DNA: TGCGCCAGCAGCCAAGGGGATTCCGGAGGGAATTCACCCCTCCACTTT.